These 3 T cell receptor beta chains were all obtained from the same sample, sequenced in a study of shared clonotypes between healthy human individuals. Positively selected for CCR7, the CD45RO-negative cells used as naive CD8 cells excluded terminally differentiated effector memory CD45RA+ cells. The method was immunoSEQ multiplex PCR; TCRdb's version includes in-frame clones alone and lacks a portion of them. There are roughly 2.1 million clones in the sample; roughly 91% occur only once, and over 1.5% lies in the top ten. The specimen was naive CD8+ T cells from PBMCs. The receptors here all came from a man between 18 and 29 years old in good health. Some clones in this sample may be carry-over from other donors' samples.

This chain connects TRBV13 to TRBJ1-1, with D possibly TRBD1 on 6 matching bases. Looked up from germline, CDR1 is PRHDT and CDR2 is FYEKMQ (reference sequence). The ends were cut back, 4 bases at V and 9 bases at J, with 12 bases in the middle. The CDR3 runs 12 residues. DNA of the CDR3: TGTGCCAGCAGCTCCCCCCAGGGGAAAGCTTTCTTT. Protein product: CASSSPQGKAFF.

This clone showed up just once. The chain uses TRBV7-6 and TRBJ1-4; 10 bases line up with TRBD1. The germline gives CDR1 SGHVS, CDR2 FNYEAQ. This CDR3 is 15 amino acids long. Germline trimming cut 3 bases from V and 8 bases from J; bases unmatched to any gene: 6. The CDR3 is CASSLSGQGREKLFF. The CDR3 DNA sequence: TGTGCCAGCAGCTTGTCGGGACAGGGGCGGGAAAAACTGTTTTTT.

This clone was seen a single time. The chain joins TRBV9 to TRBJ1-1; tentative D call: TRBD1 (5 bases). V lost 0 bases, J lost 5 bases, and 14 bases lay in between. CDR1 is SGDLS, CDR2 YYNGEE, per germline. The CDR3 covers 15 residues. The CDR3 is CASSVGAGPGTEAFF. CDR3 nucleotide sequence: TGTGCCAGCAGCGTAGGGGCAGGGCCAGGAACTGAAGCTTTCTTT.